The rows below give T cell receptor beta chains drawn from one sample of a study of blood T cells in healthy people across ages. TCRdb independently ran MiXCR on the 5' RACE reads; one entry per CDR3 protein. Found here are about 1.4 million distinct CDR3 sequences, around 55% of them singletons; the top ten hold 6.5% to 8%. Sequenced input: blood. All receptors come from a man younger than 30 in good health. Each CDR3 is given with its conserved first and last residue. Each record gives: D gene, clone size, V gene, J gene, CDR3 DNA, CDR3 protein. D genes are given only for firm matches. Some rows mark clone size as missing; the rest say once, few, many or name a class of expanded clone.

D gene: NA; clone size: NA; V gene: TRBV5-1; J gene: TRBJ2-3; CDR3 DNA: TGCGCCAGCAGCTTAAGGGGCGAGGGGTTTACAGATACGCAGTATTTT; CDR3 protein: CASSLRGEGFTDTQYF
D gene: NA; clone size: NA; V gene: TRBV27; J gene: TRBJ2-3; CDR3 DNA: TGTGCCAGCAGTTCCCCGACGGGACCTAGGGCAGATACGCAGTATTTT; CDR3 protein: CASSSPTGPRADTQYF
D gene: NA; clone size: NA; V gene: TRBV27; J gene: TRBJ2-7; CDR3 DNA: TGTGCCAGCAGTTTATACCGATCCTACGAGCAGTACTTC; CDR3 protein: CASSLYRSYEQYF
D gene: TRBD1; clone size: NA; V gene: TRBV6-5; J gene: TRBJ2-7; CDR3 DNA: TGTGCCAGCAGGGACCTAGGGGGCCACGAGCAGTACTTC; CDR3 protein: CASRDLGGHEQYF
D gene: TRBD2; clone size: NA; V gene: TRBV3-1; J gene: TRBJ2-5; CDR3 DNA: TGTGCCAGCAGCCAAGGAGATAAGGGAGGGCAGTACTTC; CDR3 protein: CASSQGDKGGQYF
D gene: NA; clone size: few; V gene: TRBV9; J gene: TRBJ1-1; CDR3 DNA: TGTGCCAGCAGCACTGCCAGGGGCCCGAACACTGAAGCTTTCTTT; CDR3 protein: CASSTARGPNTEAFF
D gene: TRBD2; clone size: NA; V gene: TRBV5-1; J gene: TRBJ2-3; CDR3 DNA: TGCGCCAGCAGCTTAGGCGGGAGGGTGCTAGATACGCAGTATTTT; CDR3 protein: CASSLGGRVLDTQYF
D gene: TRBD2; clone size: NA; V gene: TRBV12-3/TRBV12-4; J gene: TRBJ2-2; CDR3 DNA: TGTGCCAGCAGTTCGGATAGCGGGATGAACACCGGGGAGCTGTTTTTT; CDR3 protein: CASSSDSGMNTGELFF
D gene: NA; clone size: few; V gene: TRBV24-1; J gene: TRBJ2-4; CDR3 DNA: TGTGCCACCAGTGCCGAGGGCCACATTCAGTACTTC; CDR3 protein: CATSAEGHIQYF
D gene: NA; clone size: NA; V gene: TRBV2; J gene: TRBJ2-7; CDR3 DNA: TGTGCCAGCAGTGCCCCGGGGGTAAGCTACGAGCAGTACTTC; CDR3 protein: CASSAPGVSYEQYF
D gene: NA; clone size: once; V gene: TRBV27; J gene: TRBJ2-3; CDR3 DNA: TGTGCCAGCAGTCCAATAGCGTATGATGGCACAGATACGCAGTATTTT; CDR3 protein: CASSPIAYDGTDTQYF
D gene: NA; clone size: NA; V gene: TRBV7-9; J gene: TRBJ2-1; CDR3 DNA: TGTGCCAGCAGCTCAGTCGGACTGCCGAATGAGCAGTTCTTC; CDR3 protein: CASSSVGLPNEQFF
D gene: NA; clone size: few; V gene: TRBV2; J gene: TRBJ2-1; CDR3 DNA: TGTGCCAGCAGTTCCTCGGAGCCCTATCTGTTCTTC; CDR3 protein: CASSSSEPYLFF
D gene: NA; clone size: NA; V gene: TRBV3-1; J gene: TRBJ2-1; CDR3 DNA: TGTGCCAGCAGCCAAGGGACGGCTCGGGTGGATATCGATGAGCAGTTCTTC; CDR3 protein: CASSQGTARVDIDEQFF
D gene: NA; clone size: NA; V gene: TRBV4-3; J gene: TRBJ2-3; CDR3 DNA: TGCGCCAGCAGCCAAGATGAGGCAGGCAGGGCCACAGATACGCAGTATTTT; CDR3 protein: CASSQDEAGRATDTQYF
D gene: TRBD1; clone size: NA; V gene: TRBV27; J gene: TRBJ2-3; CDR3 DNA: TGTGCCAGCAGTACACGAGGACAGGGGGCCGGGAAAGATACGCAGTATTTT; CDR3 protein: CASSTRGQGAGKDTQYF
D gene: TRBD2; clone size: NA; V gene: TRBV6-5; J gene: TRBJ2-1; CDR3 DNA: TGTGCCAGCAGTTATGTCCCCCCCCTAGCGGGGGGCTACAATGAGCAGTTCTTC; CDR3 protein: CASSYVPPLAGGYNEQFF
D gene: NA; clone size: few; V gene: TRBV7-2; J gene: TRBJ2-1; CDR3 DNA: TGTGCCAGCAGCTTAGGGGTACTACTGTCTACAATTGTCTACAATGAGCAGTTCTTC; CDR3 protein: CASSLGVLLSTIVYNEQFF
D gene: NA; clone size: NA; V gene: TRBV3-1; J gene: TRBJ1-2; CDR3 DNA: TGTGCCAGCAGCCAAGAGATGGGGACCTATGGCTACACCTTC; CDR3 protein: CASSQEMGTYGYTF
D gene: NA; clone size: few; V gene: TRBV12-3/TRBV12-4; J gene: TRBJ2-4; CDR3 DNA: TGTGCCAGCACGGTCGGATCGAAAAACATTCAGTACTTC; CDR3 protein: CASTVGSKNIQYF
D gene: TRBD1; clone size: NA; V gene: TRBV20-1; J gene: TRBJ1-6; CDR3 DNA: TGCAGTGCCAAGACAGGGGTCTTTAATTCACCCCTCCACTTT; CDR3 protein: CSAKTGVFNSPLHF
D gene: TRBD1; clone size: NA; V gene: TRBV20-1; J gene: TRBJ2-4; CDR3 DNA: TGCAGTGCTAGAGACCCAGGGGGTATTGCGCAGTACTTC; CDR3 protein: CSARDPGGIAQYF
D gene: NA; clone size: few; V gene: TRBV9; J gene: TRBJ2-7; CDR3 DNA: TGTGCCAGCAGCGTAGGCCAGGCAGCCTACGAGCAGTACTTC; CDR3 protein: CASSVGQAAYEQYF
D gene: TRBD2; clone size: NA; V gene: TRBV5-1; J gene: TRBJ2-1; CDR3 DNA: TGCGCCAGCAGCTTGCTTAGGGTCCAGCGGGAGAATGAGCAGTTCTTC; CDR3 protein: CASSLLRVQRENEQFF
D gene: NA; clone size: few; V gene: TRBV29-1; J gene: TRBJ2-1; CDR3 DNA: TGCAGCGTTGTGGGGATTCTCTACAATGAGCAGTTCTTC; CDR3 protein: CSVVGILYNEQFF
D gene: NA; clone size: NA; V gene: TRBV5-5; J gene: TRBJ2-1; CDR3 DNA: TGTGCCAGCAGCTGGGACGGATACAATGAGCAGTTCTTC; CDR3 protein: CASSWDGYNEQFF
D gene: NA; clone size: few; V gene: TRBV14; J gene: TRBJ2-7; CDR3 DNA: TGTGCCAGCAGCCAAGTAAGAGGGACCGAGCAGTACTTC; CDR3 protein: CASSQVRGTEQYF
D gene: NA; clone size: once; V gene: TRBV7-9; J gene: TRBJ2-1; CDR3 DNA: TGTGCCAGCAGCTTAGCTAGGGCCCACTCCTACAATGAGCAGTTCTTC; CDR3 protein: CASSLARAHSYNEQFF
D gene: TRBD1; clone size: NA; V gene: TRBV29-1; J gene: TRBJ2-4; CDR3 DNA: TGCAGCGCTGCCATTGGGACAGGATCCGGAGAGCAGTACTTC; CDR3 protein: CSAAIGTGSGEQYF
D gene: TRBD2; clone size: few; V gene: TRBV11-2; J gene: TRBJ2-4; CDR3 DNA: TGTGCCAGCAGCTTCGGACTAGCGGGAAACAAAAACATTCAGTACTTC; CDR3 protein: CASSFGLAGNKNIQYF
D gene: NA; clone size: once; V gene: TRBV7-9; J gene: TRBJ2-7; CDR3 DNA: TGTGCCAGCAGCTTCGCAGGGGACCCTACCTACGAGCAGTACTTC; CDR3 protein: CASSFAGDPTYEQYF